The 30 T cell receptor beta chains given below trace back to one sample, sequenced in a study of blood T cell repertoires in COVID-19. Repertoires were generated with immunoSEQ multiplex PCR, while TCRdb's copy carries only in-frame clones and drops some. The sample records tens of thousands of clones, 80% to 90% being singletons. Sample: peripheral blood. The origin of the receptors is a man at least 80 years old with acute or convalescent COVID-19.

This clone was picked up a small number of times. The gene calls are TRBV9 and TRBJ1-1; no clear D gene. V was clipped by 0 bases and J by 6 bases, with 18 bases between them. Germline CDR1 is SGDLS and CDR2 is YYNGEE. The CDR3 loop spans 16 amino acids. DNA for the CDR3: TGTGCCAGCAGCGTAGGGGCAGCGGGTTTGATGGCTGAAGCTTTCTTT. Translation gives CASSVGAAGLMAEAFF. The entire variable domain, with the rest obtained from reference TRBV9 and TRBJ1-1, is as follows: DSGVTQTPKHLITATGQRVTLRCSPRSGDLSVYWYQQSLDQGLQFLIQYYNGEERAKGNILERFSAQQFPDLHSELNLSSLELGDSALYFCASSVGAAGLMAEAFFGQGTRLTVV.

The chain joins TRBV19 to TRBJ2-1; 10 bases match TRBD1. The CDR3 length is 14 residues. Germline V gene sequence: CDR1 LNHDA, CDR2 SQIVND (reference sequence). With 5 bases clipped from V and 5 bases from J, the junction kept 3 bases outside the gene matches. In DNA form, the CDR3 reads TGTGCCAGTAGTGTGGACAGGGGGGACAATGAGCAGTTCTTC. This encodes CASSVDRGDNEQFF.

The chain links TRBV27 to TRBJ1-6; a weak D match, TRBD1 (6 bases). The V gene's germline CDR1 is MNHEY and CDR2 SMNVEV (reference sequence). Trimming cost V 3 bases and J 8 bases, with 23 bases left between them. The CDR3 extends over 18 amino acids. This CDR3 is CASSFSGQLIRVDSPLHF. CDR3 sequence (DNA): TGTGCCAGCAGTTTCAGTGGACAGTTGATTCGCGTAGATTCACCCCTCCACTTT.

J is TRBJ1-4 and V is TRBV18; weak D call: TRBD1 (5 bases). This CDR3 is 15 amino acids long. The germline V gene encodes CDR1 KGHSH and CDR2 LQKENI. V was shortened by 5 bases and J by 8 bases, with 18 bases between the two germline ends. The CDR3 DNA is TGTGCCAGCTCATCTCCAGACAGACTCCCCGAAAAACTGTTTTTT. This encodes CASSSPDRLPEKLFF.

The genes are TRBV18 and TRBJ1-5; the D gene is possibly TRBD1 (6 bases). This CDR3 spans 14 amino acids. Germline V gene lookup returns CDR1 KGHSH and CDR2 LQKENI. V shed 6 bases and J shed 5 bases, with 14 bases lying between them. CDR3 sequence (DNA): TGTGCCAGCTCCCAGGGGTCCAGGGATCAGCCCCAGCATTTT. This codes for CASSQGSRDQPQHF.

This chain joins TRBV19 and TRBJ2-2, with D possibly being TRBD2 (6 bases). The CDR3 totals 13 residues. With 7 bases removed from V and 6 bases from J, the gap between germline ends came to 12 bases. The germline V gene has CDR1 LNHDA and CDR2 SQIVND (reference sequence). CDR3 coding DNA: TGTGCCAGTACCGGTACGGGGGCCGGGGAGCTGTTTTTT. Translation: CASTGTGAGELFF.

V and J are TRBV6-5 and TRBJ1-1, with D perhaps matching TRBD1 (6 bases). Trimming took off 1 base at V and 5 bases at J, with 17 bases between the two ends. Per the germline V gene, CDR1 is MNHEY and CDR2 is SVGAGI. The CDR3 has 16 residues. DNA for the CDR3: TGTGCCAGCAGTTACTTGTGGTCAGGGGAAGGTACTGAAGCTTTCTTT. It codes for CASSYLWSGEGTEAFF.

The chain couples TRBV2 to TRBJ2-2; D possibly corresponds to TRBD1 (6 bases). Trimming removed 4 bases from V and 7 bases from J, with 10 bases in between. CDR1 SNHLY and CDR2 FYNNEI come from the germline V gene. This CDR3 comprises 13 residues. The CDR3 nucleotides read TGTGCCAGCAGTGGAGGGGGATACGGGGAGCTGTTTTTT. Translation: CASSGGGYGELFF.

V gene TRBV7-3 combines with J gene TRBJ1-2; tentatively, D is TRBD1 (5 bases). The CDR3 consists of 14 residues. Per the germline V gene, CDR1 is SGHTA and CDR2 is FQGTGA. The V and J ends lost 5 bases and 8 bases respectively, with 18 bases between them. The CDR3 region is CASSPDTDFGGYTF. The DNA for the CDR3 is TGTGCCAGCAGCCCGGACACCGACTTCGGGGGCTACACCTTC.

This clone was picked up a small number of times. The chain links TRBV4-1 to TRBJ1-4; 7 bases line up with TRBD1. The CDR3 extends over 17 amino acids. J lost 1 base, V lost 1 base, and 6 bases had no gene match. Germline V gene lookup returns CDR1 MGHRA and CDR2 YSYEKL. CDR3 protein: CASSQVSGGRTNEKLFF. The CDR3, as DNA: TGCGCCAGCAGCCAAGTCTCAGGGGGTAGAACTAATGAAAAACTGTTTTTT.

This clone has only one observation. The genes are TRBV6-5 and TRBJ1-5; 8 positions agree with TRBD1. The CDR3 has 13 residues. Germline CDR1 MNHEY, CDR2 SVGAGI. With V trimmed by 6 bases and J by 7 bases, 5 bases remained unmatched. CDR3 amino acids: CASSVTGDQPQHF. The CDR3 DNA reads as TGTGCCAGCAGCGTGACAGGGGACCAGCCCCAGCATTTT.

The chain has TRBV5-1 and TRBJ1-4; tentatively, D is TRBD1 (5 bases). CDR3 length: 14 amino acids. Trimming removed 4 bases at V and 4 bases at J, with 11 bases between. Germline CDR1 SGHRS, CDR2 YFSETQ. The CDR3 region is CASSLDRYNEKLFF. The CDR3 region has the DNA TGCGCCAGCAGCCTTGACAGATATAATGAAAAACTGTTTTTT.

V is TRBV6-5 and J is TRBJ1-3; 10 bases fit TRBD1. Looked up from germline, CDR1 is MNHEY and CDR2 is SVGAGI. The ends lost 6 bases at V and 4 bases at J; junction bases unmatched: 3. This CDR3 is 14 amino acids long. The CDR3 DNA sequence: TGTGCCAGCAGGACAGGGGGCGTCGGAAACACCATATATTTT. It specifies CASRTGGVGNTIYF.

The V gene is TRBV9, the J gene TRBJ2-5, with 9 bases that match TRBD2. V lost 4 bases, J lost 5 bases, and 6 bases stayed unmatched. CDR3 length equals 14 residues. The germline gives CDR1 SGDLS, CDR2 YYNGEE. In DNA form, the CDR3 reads TGTGCCAGCAGCCGCCCTAGCGGGGCTGAGACCCAGTACTTC. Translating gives CASSRPSGAETQYF.

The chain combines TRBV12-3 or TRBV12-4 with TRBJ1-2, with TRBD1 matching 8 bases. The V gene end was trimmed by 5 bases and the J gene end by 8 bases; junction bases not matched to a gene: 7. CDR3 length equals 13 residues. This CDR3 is CASSQTGAGGYTF. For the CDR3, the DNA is TGTGCCAGCAGTCAGACAGGGGCTGGCGGCTACACCTTC.

The CDR3 reads CATSRDPRLYVEQYF. The DNA of the CDR3 is TGTGCCACCAGCAGAGATCCGAGACTATACGTCGAGCAGTACTTC. The chain recombines TRBV15 with TRBJ2-7; weak D call: TRBD2 (5 bases). The germline V and J ends were trimmed by 0 bases and 6 bases, with 15 bases remaining between them. From germline, CDR1 is LNHNV and CDR2 YYDKDF (reference sequence). This CDR3 is 15 amino acids long.

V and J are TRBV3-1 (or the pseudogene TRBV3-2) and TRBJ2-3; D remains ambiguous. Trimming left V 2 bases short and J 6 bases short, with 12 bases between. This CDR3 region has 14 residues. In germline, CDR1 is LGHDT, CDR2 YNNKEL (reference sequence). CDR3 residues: CASSQTSLADTQYF. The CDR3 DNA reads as TGTGCCAGCAGCCAAACCTCCCTGGCCGATACGCAGTATTTT.

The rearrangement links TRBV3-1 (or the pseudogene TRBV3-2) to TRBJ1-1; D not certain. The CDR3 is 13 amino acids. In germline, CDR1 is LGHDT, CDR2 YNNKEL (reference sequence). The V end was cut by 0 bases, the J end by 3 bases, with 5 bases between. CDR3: CASSQDLDTEAFF. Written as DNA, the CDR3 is TGTGCCAGCAGCCAAGACCTAGACACTGAAGCTTTCTTT.

CDR3 in amino acids: CASSQSAPSTGKFYGYTF. In DNA, the CDR3 is TGCGCCAGCAGTCAATCCGCCCCTTCGACAGGGAAATTCTATGGCTACACCTTC. The chain recombines TRBV23-1 with TRBJ1-2, with TRBD1 identical over 7 bases. TRBV23-1 is an ORF, and what it does is uncertain. The CDR3 is 18 amino acids. The ends lost 0 bases at V and 4 bases at J; junction bases unmatched: 14.

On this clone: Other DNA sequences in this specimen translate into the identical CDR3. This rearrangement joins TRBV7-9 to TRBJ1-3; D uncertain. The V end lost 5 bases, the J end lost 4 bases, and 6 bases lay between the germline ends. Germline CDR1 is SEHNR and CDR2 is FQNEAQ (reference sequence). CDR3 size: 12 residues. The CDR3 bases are TGTGCCAGCAGCCTAACCGGAAACACCATATATTTT. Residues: CASSLTGNTIYF.

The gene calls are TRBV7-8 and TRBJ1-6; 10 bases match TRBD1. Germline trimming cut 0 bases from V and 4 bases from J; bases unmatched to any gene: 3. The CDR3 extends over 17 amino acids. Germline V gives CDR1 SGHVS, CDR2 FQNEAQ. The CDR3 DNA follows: TGTGCCAGCAGCTTAGCCGGGACAGGGGCTTATAATTCACCCCTCCACTTT. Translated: CASSLAGTGAYNSPLHF.

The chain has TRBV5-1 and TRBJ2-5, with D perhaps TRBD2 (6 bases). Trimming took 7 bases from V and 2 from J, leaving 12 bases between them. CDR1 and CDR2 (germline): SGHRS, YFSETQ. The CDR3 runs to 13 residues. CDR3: CASFGGLQETQYF. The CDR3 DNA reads TGCGCCAGCTTCGGGGGTCTGCAAGAGACCCAGTACTTC.

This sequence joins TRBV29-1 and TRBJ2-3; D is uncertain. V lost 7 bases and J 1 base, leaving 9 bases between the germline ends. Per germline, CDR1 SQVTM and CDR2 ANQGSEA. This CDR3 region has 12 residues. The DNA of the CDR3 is TGCAGCGGATACCGGGGCACAGATACGCAGTATTTT. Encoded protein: CSGYRGTDTQYF.

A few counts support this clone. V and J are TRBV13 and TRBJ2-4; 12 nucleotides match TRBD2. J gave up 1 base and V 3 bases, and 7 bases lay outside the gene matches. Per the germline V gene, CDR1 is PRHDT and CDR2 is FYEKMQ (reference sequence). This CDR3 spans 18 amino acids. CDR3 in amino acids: CASSFLAGGPGAKNIQYF. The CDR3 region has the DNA TGTGCCAGCAGCTTCCTAGCGGGGGGGCCCGGGGCCAAAAACATTCAGTACTTC.

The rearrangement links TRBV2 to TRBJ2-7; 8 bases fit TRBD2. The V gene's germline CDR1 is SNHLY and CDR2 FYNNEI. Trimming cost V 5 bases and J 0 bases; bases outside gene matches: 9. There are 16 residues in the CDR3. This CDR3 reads CASSLGIAGPSYEQYF. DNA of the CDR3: TGTGCCAGCAGTCTCGGGATAGCGGGGCCCTCCTACGAGCAGTACTTC.

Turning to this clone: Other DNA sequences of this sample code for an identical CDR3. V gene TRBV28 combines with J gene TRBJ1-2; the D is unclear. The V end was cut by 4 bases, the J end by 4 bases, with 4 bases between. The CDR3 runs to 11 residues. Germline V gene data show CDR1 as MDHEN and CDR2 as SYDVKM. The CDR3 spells CASSSGYGYTF. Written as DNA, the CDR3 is TGTGCCAGCAGTTCCGGCTATGGCTACACCTTC.

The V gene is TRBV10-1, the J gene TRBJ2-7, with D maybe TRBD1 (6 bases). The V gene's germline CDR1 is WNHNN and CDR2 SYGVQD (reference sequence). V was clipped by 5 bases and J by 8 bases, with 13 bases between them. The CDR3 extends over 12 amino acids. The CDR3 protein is CASSQTGLKQYF. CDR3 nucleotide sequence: TGCGCCAGCAGTCAAACAGGGCTAAAGCAGTACTTC.

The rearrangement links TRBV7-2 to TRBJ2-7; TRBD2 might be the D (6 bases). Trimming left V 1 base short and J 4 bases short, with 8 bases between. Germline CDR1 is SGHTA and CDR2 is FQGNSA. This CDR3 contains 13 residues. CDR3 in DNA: TGTGCCAGCAGCTTAGGTCGGGGGTACGAGCAGTACTTC. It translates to CASSLGRGYEQYF.

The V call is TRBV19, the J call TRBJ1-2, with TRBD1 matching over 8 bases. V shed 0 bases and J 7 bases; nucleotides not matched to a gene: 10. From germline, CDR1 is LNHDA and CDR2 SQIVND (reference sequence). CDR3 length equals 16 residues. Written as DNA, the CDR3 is TGTGCCAGTAGTATAGATCCGTGGCAGGGGGCGCGTGGCTACACCTTC. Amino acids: CASSIDPWQGARGYTF.

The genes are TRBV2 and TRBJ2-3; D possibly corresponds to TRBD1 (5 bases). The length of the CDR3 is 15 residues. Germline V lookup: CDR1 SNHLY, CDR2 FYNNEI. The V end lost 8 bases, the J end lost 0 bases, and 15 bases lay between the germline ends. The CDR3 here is CASEANRRSTDTQYF. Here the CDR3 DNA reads TGTGCCAGCGAAGCTAACAGGCGTAGCACAGATACGCAGTATTTT.